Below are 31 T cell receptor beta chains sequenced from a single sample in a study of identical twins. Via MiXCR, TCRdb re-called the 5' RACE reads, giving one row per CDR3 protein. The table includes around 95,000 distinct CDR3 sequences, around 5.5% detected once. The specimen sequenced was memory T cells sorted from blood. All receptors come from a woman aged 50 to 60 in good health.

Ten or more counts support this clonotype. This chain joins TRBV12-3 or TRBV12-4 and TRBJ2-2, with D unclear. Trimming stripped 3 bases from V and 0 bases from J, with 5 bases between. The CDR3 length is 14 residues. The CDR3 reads CASSFSANTGELFF. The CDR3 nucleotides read TGTGCCAGCAGTTTCAGCGCGAACACCGGGGAGCTGTTTTTT.

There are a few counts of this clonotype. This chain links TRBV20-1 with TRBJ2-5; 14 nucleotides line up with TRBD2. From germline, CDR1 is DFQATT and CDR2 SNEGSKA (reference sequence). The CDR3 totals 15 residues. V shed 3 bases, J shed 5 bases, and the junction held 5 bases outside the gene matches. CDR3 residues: CSASSTSGRAETQYF. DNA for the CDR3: TGCAGTGCTAGTTCGACTAGCGGGAGGGCCGAGACCCAGTACTTC.

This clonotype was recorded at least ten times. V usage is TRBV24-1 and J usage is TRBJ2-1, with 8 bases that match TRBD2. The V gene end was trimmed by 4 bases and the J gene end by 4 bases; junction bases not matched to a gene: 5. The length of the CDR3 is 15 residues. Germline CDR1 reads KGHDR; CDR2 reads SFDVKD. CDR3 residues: CATSEEAGEYNEQFF. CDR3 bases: TGTGCCACCAGTGAAGAAGCGGGAGAGTACAATGAGCAGTTCTTC.

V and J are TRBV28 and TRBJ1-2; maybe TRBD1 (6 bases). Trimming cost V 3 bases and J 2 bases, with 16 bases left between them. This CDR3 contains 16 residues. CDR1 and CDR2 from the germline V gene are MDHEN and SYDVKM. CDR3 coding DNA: TGTGCCAGCAGTTTGCACCTCGGGGGGGCCAACTATGGCTACACCTTC. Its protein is CASSLHLGGANYGYTF.

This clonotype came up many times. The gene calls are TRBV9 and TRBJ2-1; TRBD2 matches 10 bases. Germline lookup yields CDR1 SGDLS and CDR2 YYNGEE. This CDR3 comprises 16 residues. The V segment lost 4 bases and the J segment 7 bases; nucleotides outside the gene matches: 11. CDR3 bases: TGTGCCAGCAGCCTCCGAGCGGGAGGGCCTGGTAATGAGCAGTTCTTC. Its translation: CASSLRAGGPGNEQFF.

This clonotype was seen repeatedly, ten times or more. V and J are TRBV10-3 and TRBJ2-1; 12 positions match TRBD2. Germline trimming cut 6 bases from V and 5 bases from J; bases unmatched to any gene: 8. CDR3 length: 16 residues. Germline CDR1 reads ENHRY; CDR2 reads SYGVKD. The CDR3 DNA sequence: TGTGCCATCAGGGGCGCTTCTAGCGGGAGGGACAATGAGCAGTTCTTC. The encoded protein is CAIRGASSGRDNEQFF.

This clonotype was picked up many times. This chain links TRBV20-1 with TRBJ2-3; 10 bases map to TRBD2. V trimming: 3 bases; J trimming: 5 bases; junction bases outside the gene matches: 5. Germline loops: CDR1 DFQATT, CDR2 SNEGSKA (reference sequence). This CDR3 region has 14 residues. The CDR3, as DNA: TGCAGTGCTAGTCTAGCGGGAGTTATAGATACGCAGTATTTT. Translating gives CSASLAGVIDTQYF.

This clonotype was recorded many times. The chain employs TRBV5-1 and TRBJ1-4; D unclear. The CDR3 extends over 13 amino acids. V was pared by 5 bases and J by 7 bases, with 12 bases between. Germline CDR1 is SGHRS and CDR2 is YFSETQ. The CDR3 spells CASSNLDSEKLFF. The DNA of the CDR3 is TGCGCCAGCAGTAATCTAGATAGTGAAAAACTGTTTTTT.

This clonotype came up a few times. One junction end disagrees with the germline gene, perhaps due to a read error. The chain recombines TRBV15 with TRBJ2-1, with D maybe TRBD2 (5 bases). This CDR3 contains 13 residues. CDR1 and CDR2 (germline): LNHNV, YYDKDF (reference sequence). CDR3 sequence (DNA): TGTGCCATCAGCGGAAGCTCCTACAATGAGCAGTTCTTC. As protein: CAISGSSYNEQFF.

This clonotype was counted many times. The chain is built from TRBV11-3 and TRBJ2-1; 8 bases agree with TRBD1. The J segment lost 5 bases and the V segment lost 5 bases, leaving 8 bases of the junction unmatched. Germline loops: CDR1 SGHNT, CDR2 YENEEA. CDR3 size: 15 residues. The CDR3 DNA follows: TGTGCCAGCAGCCCTACGACAGGGGCTAACAATGAGCAGTTCTTC. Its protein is CASSPTTGANNEQFF.

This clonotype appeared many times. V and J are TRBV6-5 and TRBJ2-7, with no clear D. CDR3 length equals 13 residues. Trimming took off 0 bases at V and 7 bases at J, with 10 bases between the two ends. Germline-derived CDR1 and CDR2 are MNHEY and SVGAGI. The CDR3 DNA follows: TGTGCCAGCAGTTACTCGAACAGAAGGGAGCAGTACTTC. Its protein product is CASSYSNRREQYF.

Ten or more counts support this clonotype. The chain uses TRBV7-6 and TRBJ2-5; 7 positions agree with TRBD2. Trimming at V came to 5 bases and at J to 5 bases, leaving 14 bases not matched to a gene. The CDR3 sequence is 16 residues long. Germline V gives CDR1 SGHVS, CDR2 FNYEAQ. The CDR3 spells CASSGIERLAGETQYF. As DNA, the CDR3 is TGTGCCAGCAGCGGTATCGAAAGACTAGCTGGGGAGACCCAGTACTTC. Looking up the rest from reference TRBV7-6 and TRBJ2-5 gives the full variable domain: GAGVSQSPRYKVTKRGQDVALRCDPISGHVSLYWYRQALGQGPEFLTYFNYEAQQDKSGLPNDRFSAERPEGSISTLTIQRTEQRDSAMYRCASSGIERLAGETQYFGPGTRLLVL.

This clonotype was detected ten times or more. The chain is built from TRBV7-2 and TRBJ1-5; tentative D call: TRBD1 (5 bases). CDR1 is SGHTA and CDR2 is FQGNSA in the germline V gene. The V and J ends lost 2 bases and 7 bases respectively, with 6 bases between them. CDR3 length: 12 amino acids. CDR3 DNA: TGTGCCAGCAGCTTATGGGGGCAGCCCCAGCATTTT. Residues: CASSLWGQPQHF.

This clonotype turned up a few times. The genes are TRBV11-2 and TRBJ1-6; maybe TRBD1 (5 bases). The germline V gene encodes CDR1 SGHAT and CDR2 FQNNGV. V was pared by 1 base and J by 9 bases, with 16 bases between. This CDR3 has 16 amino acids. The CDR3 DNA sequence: TGTGCCAGCAGCTTAGGAGGCGCACAGCAGGGTTCACCCCTCCACTTT. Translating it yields CASSLGGAQQGSPLHF.

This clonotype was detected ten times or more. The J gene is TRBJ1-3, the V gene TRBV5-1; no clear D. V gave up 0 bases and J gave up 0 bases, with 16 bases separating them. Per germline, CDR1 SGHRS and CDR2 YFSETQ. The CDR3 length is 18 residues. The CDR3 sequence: CASSLGLQTRLSGNTIYF. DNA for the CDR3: TGCGCCAGCAGCTTGGGTTTACAAACTCGACTCTCTGGAAACACCATATATTTT. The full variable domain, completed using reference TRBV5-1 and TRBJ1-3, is KAGVTQTPRYLIKTRGQQVTLSCSPISGHRSVSWYQQTPGQGLQFLFEYFSETQRNKGNFPGRFSGRQFSNSRSEMNVSTLELGDSALYLCASSLGLQTRLSGNTIYFGEGSWLTVV.

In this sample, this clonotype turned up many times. CDR3 region: CATSRAHRGLFF. The CDR3 coding sequence is TGTGCCACCAGCAGAGCCCACAGGGGACTGTTTTTT. The V call is TRBV15, the J call TRBJ1-4; 7 nucleotides align to TRBD1. From germline, CDR1 is LNHNV and CDR2 YYDKDF (reference sequence). This CDR3 is 12 amino acids long. V dropped 1 base and J dropped 13; count of bases not matched to a gene: 3.

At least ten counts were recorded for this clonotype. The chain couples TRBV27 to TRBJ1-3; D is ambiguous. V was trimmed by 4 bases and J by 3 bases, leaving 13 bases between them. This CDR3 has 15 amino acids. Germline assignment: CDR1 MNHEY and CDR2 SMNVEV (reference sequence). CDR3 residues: CASSSRRSLGNTIYF. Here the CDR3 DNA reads TGTGCCAGCAGTTCCAGACGGTCTCTTGGAAACACCATATATTTT.

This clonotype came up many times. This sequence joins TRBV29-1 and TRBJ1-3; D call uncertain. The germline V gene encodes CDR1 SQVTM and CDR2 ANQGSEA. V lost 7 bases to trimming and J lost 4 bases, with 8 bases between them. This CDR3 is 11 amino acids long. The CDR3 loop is CSGLRGNTIYF. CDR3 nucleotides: TGCAGCGGGCTAAGGGGAAACACCATATATTTT. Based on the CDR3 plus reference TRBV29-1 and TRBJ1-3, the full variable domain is SAVISQKPSRDICQRGTSLTIQCQVDSQVTMMFWYRQQPGQSLTLIATANQGSEATYESGFVIDKFPISRPNLTFSTLTVSNMSPEDSSIYLCSGLRGNTIYFGEGSWLTVV.

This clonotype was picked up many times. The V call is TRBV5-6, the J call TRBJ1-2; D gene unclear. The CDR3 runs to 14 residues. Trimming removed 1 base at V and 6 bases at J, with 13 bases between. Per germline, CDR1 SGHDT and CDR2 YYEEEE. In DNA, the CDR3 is TGTGCCAGCAGCTTGCTGAGGGCGCTGGATGGCTACACCTTC. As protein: CASSLLRALDGYTF.

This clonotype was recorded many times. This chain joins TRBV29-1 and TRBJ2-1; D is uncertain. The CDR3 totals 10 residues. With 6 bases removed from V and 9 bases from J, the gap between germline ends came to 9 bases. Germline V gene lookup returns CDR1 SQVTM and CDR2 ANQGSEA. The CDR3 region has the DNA TGCAGCGTCGTGGTAATTGAGCAGTTCTTC. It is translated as CSVVVIEQFF.

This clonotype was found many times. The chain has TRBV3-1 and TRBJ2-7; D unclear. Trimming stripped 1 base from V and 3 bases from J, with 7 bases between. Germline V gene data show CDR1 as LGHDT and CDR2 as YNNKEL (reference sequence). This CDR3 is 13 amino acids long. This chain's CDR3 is CASSQGLNYEQYF. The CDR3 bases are TGTGCCAGCAGCCAAGGACTCAACTACGAGCAGTACTTC.

The CDR3: CASSPIPSMNTEAFF. The CDR3 DNA reads as TGCGCCAGCAGCCCCATCCCCAGTATGAACACTGAAGCTTTCTTT. This chain connects TRBV5-1 to TRBJ1-1; D uncertain. Trimming left V 4 bases short and J 0 bases short, with 13 bases between. Looked up from germline, CDR1 is SGHRS and CDR2 is YFSETQ. There are 15 residues in the CDR3.

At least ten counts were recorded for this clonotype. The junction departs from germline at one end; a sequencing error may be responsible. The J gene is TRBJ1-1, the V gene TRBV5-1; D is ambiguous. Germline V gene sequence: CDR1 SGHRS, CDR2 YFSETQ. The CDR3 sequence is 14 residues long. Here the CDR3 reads CASSLGGGGTEAFF. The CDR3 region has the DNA TGTGCCAGCAGCTTAGGAGGCGGCGGCACTGAAGCTTTCTTT.

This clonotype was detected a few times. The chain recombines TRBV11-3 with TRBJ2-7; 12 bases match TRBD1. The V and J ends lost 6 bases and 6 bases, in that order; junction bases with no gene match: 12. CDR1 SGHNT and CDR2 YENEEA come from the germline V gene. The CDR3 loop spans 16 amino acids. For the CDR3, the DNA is TGTGCCAGCAGGAACCCCGGGACAGGGGGCGTCGCCGAGCAGTACTTC. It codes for CASRNPGTGGVAEQYF.

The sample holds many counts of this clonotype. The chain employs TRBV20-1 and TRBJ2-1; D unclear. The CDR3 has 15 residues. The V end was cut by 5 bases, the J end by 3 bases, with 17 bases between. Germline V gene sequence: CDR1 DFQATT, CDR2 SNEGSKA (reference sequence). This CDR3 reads CSAQPPQPNYNEQFF. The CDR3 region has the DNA TGCAGTGCTCAGCCCCCCCAGCCAAACTACAATGAGCAGTTCTTC.

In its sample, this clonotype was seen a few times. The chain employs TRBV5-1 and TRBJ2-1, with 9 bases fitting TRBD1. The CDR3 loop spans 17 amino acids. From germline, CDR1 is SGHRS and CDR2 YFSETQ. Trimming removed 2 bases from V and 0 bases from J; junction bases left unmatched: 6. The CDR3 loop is CASSLLQGAFSYNEQFF. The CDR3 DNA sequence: TGCGCCAGCAGCTTACTACAGGGGGCCTTCTCCTACAATGAGCAGTTCTTC.

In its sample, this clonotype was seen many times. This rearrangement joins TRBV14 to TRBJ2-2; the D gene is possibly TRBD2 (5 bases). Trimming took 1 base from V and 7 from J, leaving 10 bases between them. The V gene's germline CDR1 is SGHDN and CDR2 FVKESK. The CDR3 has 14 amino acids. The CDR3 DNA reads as TGTGCCAGCAGCCAAGCTGGGAGTATCGGGGAGCTGTTTTTT. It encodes CASSQAGSIGELFF.

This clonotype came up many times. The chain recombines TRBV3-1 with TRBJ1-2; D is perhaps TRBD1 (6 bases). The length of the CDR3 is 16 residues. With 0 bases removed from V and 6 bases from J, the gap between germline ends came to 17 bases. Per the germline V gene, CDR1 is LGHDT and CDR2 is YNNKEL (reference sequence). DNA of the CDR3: TGTGCCAGCAGCCAAGACCAGACCTCAGGGGTCAATGGCTACACCTTC. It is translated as CASSQDQTSGVNGYTF.

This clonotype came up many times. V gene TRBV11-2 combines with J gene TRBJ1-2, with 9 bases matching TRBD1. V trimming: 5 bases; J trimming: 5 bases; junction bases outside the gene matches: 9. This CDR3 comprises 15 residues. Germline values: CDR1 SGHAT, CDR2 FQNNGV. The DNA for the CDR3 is TGTGCCAGCAGCCCAGACGGGACAGGGCGGTATGGCTACACCTTC. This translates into CASSPDGTGRYGYTF.

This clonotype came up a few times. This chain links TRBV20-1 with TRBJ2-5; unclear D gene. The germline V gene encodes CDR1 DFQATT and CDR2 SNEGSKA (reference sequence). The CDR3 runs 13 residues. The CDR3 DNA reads TGCAGCGCCCTCACTATGAACCAAGAGACCCAGTACTTC. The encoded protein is CSALTMNQETQYF.

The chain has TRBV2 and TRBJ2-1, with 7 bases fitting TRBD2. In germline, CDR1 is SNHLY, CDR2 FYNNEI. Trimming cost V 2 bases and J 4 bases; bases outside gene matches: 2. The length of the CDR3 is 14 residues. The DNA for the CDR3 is TGTGCCAGCAGTGAAAGCGGGAATTACAATGAGCAGTTCTTC. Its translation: CASSESGNYNEQFF.